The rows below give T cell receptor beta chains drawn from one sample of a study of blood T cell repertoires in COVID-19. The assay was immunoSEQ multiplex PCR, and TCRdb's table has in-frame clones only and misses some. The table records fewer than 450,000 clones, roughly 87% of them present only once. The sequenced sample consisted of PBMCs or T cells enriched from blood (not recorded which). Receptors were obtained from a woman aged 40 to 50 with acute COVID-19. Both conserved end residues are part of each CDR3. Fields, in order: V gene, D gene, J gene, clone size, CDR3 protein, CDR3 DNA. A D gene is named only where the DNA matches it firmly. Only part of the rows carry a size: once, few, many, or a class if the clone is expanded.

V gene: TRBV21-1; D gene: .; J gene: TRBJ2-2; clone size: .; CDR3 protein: CASSKVIGTGTGETGELFF; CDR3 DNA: TGTGCCAGCAGCAAAGTGATAGGGACCGGGACAGGGGAAACCGGGGAGCTGTTTTTT
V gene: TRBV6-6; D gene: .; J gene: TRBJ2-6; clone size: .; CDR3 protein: CASRIQISGANVLTF; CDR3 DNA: TGTGCCAGCAGGATCCAGATTTCTGGGGCCAACGTCCTGACTTTC
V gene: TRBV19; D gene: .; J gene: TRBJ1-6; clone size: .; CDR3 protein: CASSIGGGNSPLHF; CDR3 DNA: TGTGCCAGTAGTATCGGGGGAGGTAATTCACCCCTCCACTTT
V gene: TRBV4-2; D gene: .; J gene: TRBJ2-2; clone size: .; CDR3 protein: CASSQDVQRRNTGELFF; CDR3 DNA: TGTGCCAGCAGCCAAGACGTCCAGCGACGAAACACCGGGGAGCTGTTTTTT
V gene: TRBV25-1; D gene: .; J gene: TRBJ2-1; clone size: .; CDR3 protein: CASRERNEQFF; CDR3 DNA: TGTGCCAGCAGGGAGCGGAATGAGCAGTTCTTC
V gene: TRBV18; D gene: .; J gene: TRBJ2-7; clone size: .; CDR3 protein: CASSPPFQTYEQYF; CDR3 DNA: TGTGCCAGCTCACCACCATTCCAGACCTACGAGCAGTACTTC
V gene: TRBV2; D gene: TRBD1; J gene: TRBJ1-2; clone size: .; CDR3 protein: CASTPGQGARNTF; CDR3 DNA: TGTGCCAGCACCCCGGGACAGGGGGCGCGTAACACCTTC
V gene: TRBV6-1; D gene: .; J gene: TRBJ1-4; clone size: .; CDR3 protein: CASSEWGVGEKLFF; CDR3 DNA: TGTGCCAGCAGTGAATGGGGGGTGGGTGAAAAACTGTTTTTT
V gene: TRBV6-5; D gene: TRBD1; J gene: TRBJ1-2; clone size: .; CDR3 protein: CASTPDRDYGYTF; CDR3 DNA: TGTGCCAGCACTCCTGACAGGGACTATGGCTACACCTTC
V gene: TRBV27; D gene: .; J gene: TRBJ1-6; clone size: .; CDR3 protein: CASSFIQGGSPLHF; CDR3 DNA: TGTGCCAGCAGTTTCATTCAGGGCGGTTCACCCCTCCACTTT
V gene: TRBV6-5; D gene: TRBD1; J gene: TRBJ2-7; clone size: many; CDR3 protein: CASSRDRASYEQYF; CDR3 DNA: TGTGCCAGCAGTCGGGACAGGGCGAGTTACGAGCAGTACTTC
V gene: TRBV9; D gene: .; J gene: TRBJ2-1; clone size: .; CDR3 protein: CASSERGSSYNEQFF; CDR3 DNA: TGTGCCAGCAGCGAACGGGGGAGCTCCTACAATGAGCAGTTCTTC
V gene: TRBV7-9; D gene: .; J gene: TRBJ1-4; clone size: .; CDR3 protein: CASSDGQSATNEKLFF; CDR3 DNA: TGTGCCAGCAGCGATGGACAGAGCGCAACTAATGAAAAACTGTTTTTT
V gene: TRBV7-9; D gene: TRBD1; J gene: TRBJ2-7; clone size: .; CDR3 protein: CASSGTVYEQYF; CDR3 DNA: TGTGCCAGCAGCGGGACAGTATACGAGCAGTACTTC
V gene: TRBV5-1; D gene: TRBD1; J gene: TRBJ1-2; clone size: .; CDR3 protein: CASSSGTANYGYTF; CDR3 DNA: TGCGCCAGCAGTTCCGGGACAGCTAACTATGGCTACACCTTC
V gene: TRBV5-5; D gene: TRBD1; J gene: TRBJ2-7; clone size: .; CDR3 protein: CASSPGTGDLTYEQYF; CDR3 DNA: TGTGCCAGCAGCCCCGGGACAGGGGATCTTACCTACGAGCAGTACTTC
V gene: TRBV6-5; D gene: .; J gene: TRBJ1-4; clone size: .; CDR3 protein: CASSIMGGANEKLFF; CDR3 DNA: TGTGCCAGCAGTATTATGGGGGGTGCTAATGAAAAACTGTTTTTT
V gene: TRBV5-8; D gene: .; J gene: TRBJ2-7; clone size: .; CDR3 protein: CASSLVHSYEQYF; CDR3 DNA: TGTGCCAGCAGCTTGGTCCACTCCTACGAGCAGTACTTC
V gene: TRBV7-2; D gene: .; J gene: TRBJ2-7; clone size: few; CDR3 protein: CASSLSSRHEQYF; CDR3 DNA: TGTGCCAGCAGCTTATCTTCTAGACACGAGCAGTACTTC
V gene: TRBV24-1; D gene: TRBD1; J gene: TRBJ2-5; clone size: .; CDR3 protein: CATSEPGGQETQYF; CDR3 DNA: TGTGCCACCAGTGAGCCAGGGGGCCAAGAGACCCAGTACTTC
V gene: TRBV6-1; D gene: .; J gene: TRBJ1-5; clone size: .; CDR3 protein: CASSEPRGWGQPQHF; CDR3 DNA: TGTGCCAGCAGTGAACCAAGGGGCTGGGGTCAGCCCCAGCATTTT
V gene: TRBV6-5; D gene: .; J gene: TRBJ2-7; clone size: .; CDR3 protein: CASSLTRVSYEQYF; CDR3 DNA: TGTGCCAGCAGTTTGACACGTGTCTCCTACGAGCAGTACTTC
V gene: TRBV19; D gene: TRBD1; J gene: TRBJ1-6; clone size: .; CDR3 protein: CASSRDRSSPLHF; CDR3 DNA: TGTGCCAGTAGCCGGGACAGGAGTTCACCCCTCCACTTT
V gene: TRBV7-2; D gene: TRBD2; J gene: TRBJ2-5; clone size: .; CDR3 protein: CASSLEGTRAQETQYF; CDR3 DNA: TGTGCCAGCAGCTTAGAGGGGACTAGGGCGCAAGAGACCCAGTACTTC
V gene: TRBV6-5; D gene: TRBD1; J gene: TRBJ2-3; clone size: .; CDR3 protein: CASRGQGKYRDTQYF; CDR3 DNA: TGTGCCAGCAGGGGACAGGGGAAGTACCGAGATACGCAGTATTTT
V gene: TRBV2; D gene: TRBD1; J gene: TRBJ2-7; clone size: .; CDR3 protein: CATQLTGQSYEQYF; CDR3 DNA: TGTGCCACGCAGCTGACAGGGCAGTCCTACGAGCAGTACTTC
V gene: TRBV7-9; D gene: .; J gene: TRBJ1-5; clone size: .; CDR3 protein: CASSLGGDQPQHF; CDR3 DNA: TGTGCCAGCAGCTTAGGGGGGGACCAGCCCCAGCATTTT
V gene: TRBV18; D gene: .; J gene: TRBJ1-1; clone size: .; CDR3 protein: CASSPRQTNTEAFF; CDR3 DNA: TGTGCCAGCTCACCAAGACAGACAAACACTGAAGCTTTCTTT
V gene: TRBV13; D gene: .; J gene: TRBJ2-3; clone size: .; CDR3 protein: CASSPMGRWGTDTQYF; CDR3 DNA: TGTGCCAGCAGCCCAATGGGGCGGTGGGGCACAGATACGCAGTATTTT
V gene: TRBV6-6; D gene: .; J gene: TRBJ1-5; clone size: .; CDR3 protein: CASTSGEGKNQPQHF; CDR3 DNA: TGTGCCAGCACCTCGGGTGAGGGTAAGAATCAGCCCCAGCATTTT
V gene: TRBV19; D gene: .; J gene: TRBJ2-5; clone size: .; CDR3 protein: CASSTGFQETQYF; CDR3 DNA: TGTGCCAGTAGTACCGGTTTCCAAGAGACCCAGTACTTC